One sample yielded the 10 T cell receptor beta chains listed below, sequenced in a study of T cell repertoires in cytomegalovirus infection. Which antigens these TCRs recognize remains unknown. Using its own MiXCR run on the reads, TCRdb lists one record per CDR3 protein. The repertoire holds around 900,000 distinct CDR3 sequences, with approximately 31% as singletons. The material was cultured CD8+ T cells from PBMCs, obtained from culture after CMV antigen stimulation. Receptors originate from a human donor in good health (CMV status not recorded). Some clones in this sample may be carry-over from other donors' samples.

This clonotype was detected a few times. The V and J genes are TRBV7-9 and TRBJ2-2; tentatively, D is TRBD1 (6 bases). The length of the CDR3 is 15 residues. The V gene's germline CDR1 is SEHNR and CDR2 FQNEAQ (reference sequence). V lost 1 base and J lost 3, with 9 bases in between. Here the CDR3 reads CASSLGDIHTGELFF. The CDR3 DNA reads as TGTGCCAGCAGCTTAGGGGACATCCACACCGGGGAGCTGTTTTTT.

This clonotype has only a few counts. The gene calls are TRBV7-2 and TRBJ1-2; no clear D. CDR1 is SGHTA, CDR2 FQGNSA, per germline. Trimming took 4 bases from V and 6 from J, leaving 18 bases between them. There are 15 residues in the CDR3. The CDR3 nucleotides are TGTGCCAGCAGCTACCCCGGCAGCCCGGCGGATGGCTACACCTTC. Its translation is CASSYPGSPADGYTF.

This chain links TRBV19 with TRBJ2-7, with 7 nucleotides matching TRBD1. Germline CDR1 LNHDA, CDR2 SQIVND (reference sequence). Trimming removed 5 bases from V and 0 bases from J; junction bases left unmatched: 7. This CDR3 comprises 15 residues. CDR3 sequence: CASSGFGTASYEQYF. The CDR3, as DNA: TGTGCCAGTAGTGGTTTTGGGACAGCCTCCTACGAGCAGTACTTC.

This clonotype was detected a few times. The gene calls are TRBV7-9 and TRBJ2-4; no firm D call. Deletions cut 5 bases from V and 5 bases from J, with 16 bases between. From germline, CDR1 is SEHNR and CDR2 FQNEAQ (reference sequence). CDR3 length equals 15 residues. The CDR3 here is CASSNRGSWENIQYF. The CDR3 nucleotides are TGTGCCAGCAGCAATAGAGGCAGCTGGGAAAACATTCAGTACTTC.

The V and J genes are TRBV6-1 and TRBJ2-1; no definite D call. The CDR3 extends over 13 amino acids. V shed 5 bases and J shed 5 bases, with 10 bases lying between them. Germline V gene sequence: CDR1 MNHNS, CDR2 SASEGT. This CDR3 reads CASSRHFDNEQFF. CDR3 nucleotides: TGTGCCAGCAGTAGACACTTTGACAATGAGCAGTTCTTC.

This clonotype was picked up one time. The chain combines TRBV15 with TRBJ2-2; 7 bases agree with TRBD1. V lost 0 bases and J lost 3; bases outside the gene matches: 7. The length of the CDR3 is 17 residues. The germline gives CDR1 LNHNV, CDR2 YYDKDF (reference sequence). The DNA for the CDR3 is TGTGCCACCAGCAGAGATAGAGGGGGCAGAGACACCGGGGAGCTGTTTTTT. Amino acids: CATSRDRGGRDTGELFF.

The J gene is TRBJ1-1, the V gene TRBV29-1, with D unresolved. The CDR3 sequence is 12 residues long. Germline CDR1 is SQVTM and CDR2 is ANQGSEA. The germline V and J ends were trimmed by 5 bases and 6 bases, with 13 bases remaining between them. The CDR3 DNA reads as TGCAGCGTTAAAAGAGTGGGTGCTGAAGCTTTCTTT. Translated, it gives CSVKRVGAEAFF. The full variable domain, in which reference TRBV29-1 and TRBJ1-1 provide the parts outside the CDR3, is SAVISQKPSRDICQRGTSLTIQCQVDSQVTMMFWYRQQPGQSLTLIATANQGSEATYESGFVIDKFPISRPNLTFSTLTVSNMSPEDSSIYLCSVKRVGAEAFFGQGTRLTVV.

This clonotype was seen once. The J gene is TRBJ1-2, the V gene TRBV19; D ambiguous. The ends were cut back, 7 bases at V and 6 bases at J, with 21 bases in the middle. The CDR3 extends over 15 amino acids. Germline V lookup: CDR1 LNHDA, CDR2 SQIVND (reference sequence). The CDR3 DNA sequence: TGTGCCAGTAATATTCCGGGCCTCGCCGGAGATGGCTACACCTTC. Its protein product is CASNIPGLAGDGYTF.

V usage is TRBV5-6 and J usage is TRBJ1-1; the D gene is possibly TRBD1 (5 bases). Deletions cut 2 bases from V and 3 bases from J, with 11 bases between. CDR1 and CDR2 from the germline V gene are SGHDT and YYEEEE. This CDR3 has 14 residues. CDR3 in DNA: TGTGCCAGCAGCTTTGTGGCGGGGGACACTGAAGCTTTCTTT. This gives the protein CASSFVAGDTEAFF.

The chain is built from TRBV13 and TRBJ1-2, with a tentative D call TRBD1 (5 bases). Trimming removed 8 bases from V and 4 bases from J, with 14 bases in between. CDR1 is PRHDT and CDR2 is FYEKMQ in the germline V gene (reference sequence). The CDR3 covers 13 residues. The CDR3 coding sequence is TGTGCCAGCGCTGACAGTCAGTTCTATGGCTACACCTTC. As protein: CASADSQFYGYTF.